The TCR beta chain described here comes from a study of glioma-infiltrating T cells. Study outcomes and limitations: Tissue and blood shared very few CDR3 sequences. Gliomas, especially low-grade, showed above-expected tissue-blood divergence; non-neoplastic patients showed below.

Concerning this clonotype itself: Antigen: not known.

The CDR3 has 14 residues. The V gene's germline CDR1 is LNHDA and CDR2 SQIVND (reference sequence). Trimming cost V 5 bases and J 3 bases, with 11 bases left between them. The iRepertoire nested amplicon-rescue multiplex PCR amplified TCR alpha and beta CDR3s from RNA. For one-step reverse transcription and amplification, about 85-400 ng of tissue mRNA or PBMC total RNA was used. TCRdb processed the multiplex PCR reads anew with MiXCR; each CDR3 protein has one entry. The table has under 150,000 distinct CDR3 sequences, around a quarter seen once. The sequenced material came from glioma tissue, nonneoplastic brain tissue, or PBMCs (not recorded which). The receptor was derived from a human donor with low-grade glioma or glioblastoma, undergoing nonglioma brain surgery, or in good health (not recorded which). J is TRBJ1-3 and V is TRBV19; D may be TRBD1 (6 bases). The CDR3, as DNA: TGTGCCAGTAGTGCCAACAGGGATGGAAACACCATATATTTT. Translation gives CASSANRDGNTIYF.